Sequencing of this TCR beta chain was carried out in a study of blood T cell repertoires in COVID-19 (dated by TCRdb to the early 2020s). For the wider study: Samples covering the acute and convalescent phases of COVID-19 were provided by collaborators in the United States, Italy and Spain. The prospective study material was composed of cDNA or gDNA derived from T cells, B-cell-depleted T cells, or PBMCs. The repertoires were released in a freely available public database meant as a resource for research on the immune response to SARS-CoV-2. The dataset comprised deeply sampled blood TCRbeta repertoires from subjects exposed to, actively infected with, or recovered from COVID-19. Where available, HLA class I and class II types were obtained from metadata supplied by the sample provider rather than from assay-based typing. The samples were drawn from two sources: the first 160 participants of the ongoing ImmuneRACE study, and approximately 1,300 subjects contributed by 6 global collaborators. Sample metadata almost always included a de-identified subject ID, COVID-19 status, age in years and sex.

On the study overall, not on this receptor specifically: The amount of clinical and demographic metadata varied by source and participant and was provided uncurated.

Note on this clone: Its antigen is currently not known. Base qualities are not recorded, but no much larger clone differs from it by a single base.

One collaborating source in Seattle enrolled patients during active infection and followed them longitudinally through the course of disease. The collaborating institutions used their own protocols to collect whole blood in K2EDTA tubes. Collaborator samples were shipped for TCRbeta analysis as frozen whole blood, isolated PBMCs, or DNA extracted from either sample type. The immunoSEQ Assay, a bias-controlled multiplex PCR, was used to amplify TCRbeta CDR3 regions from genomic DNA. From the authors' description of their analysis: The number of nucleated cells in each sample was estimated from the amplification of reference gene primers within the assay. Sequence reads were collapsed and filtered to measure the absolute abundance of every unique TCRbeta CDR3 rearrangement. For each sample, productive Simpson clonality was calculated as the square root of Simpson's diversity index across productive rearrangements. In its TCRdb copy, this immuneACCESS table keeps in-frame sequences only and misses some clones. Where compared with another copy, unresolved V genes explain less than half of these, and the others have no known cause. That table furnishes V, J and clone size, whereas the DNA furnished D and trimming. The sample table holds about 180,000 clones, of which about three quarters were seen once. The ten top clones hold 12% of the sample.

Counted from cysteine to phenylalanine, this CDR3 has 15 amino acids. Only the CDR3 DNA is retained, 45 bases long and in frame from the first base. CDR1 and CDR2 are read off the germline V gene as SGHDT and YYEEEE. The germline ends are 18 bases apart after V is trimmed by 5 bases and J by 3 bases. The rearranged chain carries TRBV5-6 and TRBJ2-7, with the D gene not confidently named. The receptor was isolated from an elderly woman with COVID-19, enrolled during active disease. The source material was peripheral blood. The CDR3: CASRPSGFYYYEQYF. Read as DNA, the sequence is TGTGCCAGCAGACCCTCCGGGTTCTACTACTACGAGCAGTACTTC.